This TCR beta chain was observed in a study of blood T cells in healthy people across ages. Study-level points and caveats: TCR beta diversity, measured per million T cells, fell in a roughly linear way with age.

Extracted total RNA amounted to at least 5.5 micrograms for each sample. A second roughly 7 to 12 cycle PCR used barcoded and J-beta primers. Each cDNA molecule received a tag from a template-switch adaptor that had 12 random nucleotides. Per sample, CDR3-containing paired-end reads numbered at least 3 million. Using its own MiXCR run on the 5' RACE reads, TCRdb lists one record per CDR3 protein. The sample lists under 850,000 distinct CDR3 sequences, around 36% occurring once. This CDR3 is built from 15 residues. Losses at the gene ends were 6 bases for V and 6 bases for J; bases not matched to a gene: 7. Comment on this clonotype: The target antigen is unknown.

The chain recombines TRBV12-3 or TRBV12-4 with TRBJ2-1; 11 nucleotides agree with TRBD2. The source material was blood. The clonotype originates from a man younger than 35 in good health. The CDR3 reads CASRPSTSGTNEQFF. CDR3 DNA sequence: TGTGCCAGCAGGCCCTCGACTAGCGGGACCAATGAGCAGTTCTTC.